Presented here are 30 T cell receptor beta chains from one specimen sequenced in a study of shared clonotypes between healthy human individuals. Method: immunoSEQ multiplex PCR; TCRdb's copy keeps in-frame clones and lacks some. Of hundreds of thousands of clones listed, approximately 79% are singletons. The sample was memory CD4+ T cells sorted from blood. Subset indicated: CD45RA-negative fraction. The receptors were gathered from a woman aged 25-40 years in good health.

The chain combines TRBV9 with TRBJ2-7, with D perhaps matching TRBD1 (6 bases). V was shortened by 0 bases and J by 4 bases, with 14 bases between the two germline ends. The CDR3 totals 15 residues. CDR1 is SGDLS and CDR2 is YYNGEE in the germline V gene. CDR3: CASSVALGAMYEQYF. The CDR3 nucleotides read TGTGCCAGCAGCGTAGCTTTGGGGGCGATGTACGAGCAGTACTTC.

The chain links TRBV15 to TRBJ2-3; TRBD2 matches at 7 bases. Germline V gene data show CDR1 as LNHNV and CDR2 as YYDKDF (reference sequence). The V gene end was trimmed by 3 bases and the J gene end by 0 bases; junction bases not matched to a gene: 9. The CDR3 is made up of 17 amino acids. The CDR3 loop is CATSRSQSGASTDTQYF. The CDR3 region has the DNA TGTGCCACCAGCAGGAGTCAAAGCGGGGCTAGCACAGATACGCAGTATTTT.

The rearrangement joins TRBV9 to TRBJ1-5, with 7 bases identical to TRBD1. The CDR3 sequence is 14 residues long. Germline CDR1 SGDLS, CDR2 YYNGEE. V shed 2 bases and J 7 bases; nucleotides not matched to a gene: 6. The chain's CDR3 is CASSVTGAGQPQHF. CDR3 in DNA: TGTGCCAGCAGCGTTACAGGGGCTGGACAGCCCCAGCATTTT.

This clone appeared a few times. The rearrangement uses TRBV7-2 and TRBJ2-2; D is possibly TRBD1 (5 bases). Germline assignment: CDR1 SGHTA and CDR2 FQGNSA. The V end lost 3 bases, the J end lost 5 bases, and 7 bases lay between the germline ends. The CDR3 loop spans 13 amino acids. This CDR3 is CASSFQGTGELFF. CDR3 bases: TGTGCCAGCAGCTTTCAGGGAACCGGGGAGCTGTTTTTT.

V usage is TRBV4-1 and J usage is TRBJ1-5, with D unclear. The CDR3 runs to 16 residues. Germline assignment: CDR1 MGHRA and CDR2 YSYEKL. Trimming removed 4 bases from V and 3 bases from J, with 16 bases in between. The CDR3 sequence is CASSPMVGHNNQPQHF. The CDR3 bases are TGCGCCAGCAGCCCAATGGTGGGCCACAACAATCAGCCCCAGCATTTT.

This clone was recorded a few times. This chain uses TRBV7-9 with TRBJ2-7; no firm D call. This CDR3 comprises 14 residues. V lost 3 bases and J 4 bases, leaving 13 bases between the germline ends. Germline CDR1 SEHNR, CDR2 FQNEAQ (reference sequence). This CDR3 reads CASSFNRDAYEQYF. In DNA, the CDR3 is TGTGCCAGCAGCTTTAATAGAGATGCGTACGAGCAGTACTTC.

J is TRBJ2-2 and V is TRBV27; D remains ambiguous. Germline-derived CDR1 and CDR2 are MNHEY and SMNVEV (reference sequence). V dropped 5 bases and J dropped 0 bases, with 7 bases sitting between them. There are 14 residues in the CDR3. Written as DNA, the CDR3 is TGTGCCAGCAGTACCCTGGCGAACACCGGGGAGCTGTTTTTT. It is translated as CASSTLANTGELFF.

This clone was observed a handful of times. Other DNA sequences within the sample encode an identical CDR3. The chain carries TRBV19 and TRBJ1-3; 9 nucleotides match TRBD1. This CDR3 spans 15 amino acids. Germline V CDR1 and CDR2: LNHDA, SQIVND (reference sequence). Losses at the gene ends were 3 bases for V and 2 bases for J; bases not matched to a gene: 2. The CDR3 nucleotides are TGTGCCAGTAGTATCCGGACAGGGGCTGGAAACACCATATATTTT. Translated, it gives CASSIRTGAGNTIYF.

This chain uses TRBV10-2 with TRBJ2-2, with D hard to call. CDR1 WSHSY and CDR2 SAAADI come from the germline V gene. This CDR3 has 13 amino acids. Trimming stripped 0 bases from V and 1 base from J, with 0 bases between. In DNA, the CDR3 is TGCGCCAGCAGTGAGTCGAACACCGGGGAGCTGTTTTTT. Protein sequence: CASSESNTGELFF.

The rearrangement links TRBV6-1 to TRBJ2-1, with D perhaps matching TRBD1 (5 bases). V lost 8 bases to trimming and J lost 4 bases, with 12 bases between them. This CDR3 comprises 13 residues. Germline CDR1 reads MNHNS; CDR2 reads SASEGT. Written as DNA, the CDR3 is TGTGCCAGCGCTCCAGGGTGGTACAATGAGCAGTTCTTC. As protein: CASAPGWYNEQFF.

The gene calls are TRBV6-1 and TRBJ1-5; D is possibly TRBD1 (5 bases). The CDR3 runs 18 residues. V shed 2 bases and J shed 2 bases, with 19 bases lying between them. CDR1 MNHNS and CDR2 SASEGT come from the germline V gene. The CDR3 coding sequence is TGTGCCAGCAGTGAAATTCAAACTGGGGGGTATCGCAATCAGCCCCAGCATTTT. Its translation is CASSEIQTGGYRNQPQHF.

This chain uses TRBV7-8 with TRBJ1-2; D gene ambiguous. Per germline, CDR1 SGHVS and CDR2 FQNEAQ. The CDR3 runs 16 residues. V shed 2 bases and J shed 2 bases, with 15 bases lying between them. CDR3 DNA sequence: TGTGCCAGCAGCTTACGGGGATTGGGCCTCAACTATGGCTACACCTTC. Translation: CASSLRGLGLNYGYTF.

V is TRBV27 and J is TRBJ1-4; possibly TRBD1 for D (5 bases). V was pared by 5 bases and J by 1 base, with 11 bases between. Per the germline V gene, CDR1 is MNHEY and CDR2 is SMNVEV (reference sequence). The CDR3 consists of 15 residues. The CDR3 is CASSRGGLTNEKLFF. CDR3 nucleotide sequence: TGTGCCAGCAGTCGGGGGGGATTAACTAATGAAAAACTGTTTTTT.

The chain employs TRBV10-3 and TRBJ2-2; the match to TRBD1 covers 10 bases. CDR3 size: 14 residues. The junction had 6 bases not matched to a gene; V was cut back by 4 bases and J by 10 bases. CDR1 ENHRY and CDR2 SYGVKD come from the germline V gene. CDR3 region: CAISAGTGDVELFF. CDR3 DNA: TGTGCCATCAGTGCCGGGACAGGGGATGTGGAGCTGTTTTTT.

V is TRBV5-4 and J is TRBJ2-3, with 14 bases identical to TRBD2. J lost 5 bases, V lost 4 bases, and 6 bases had no gene match. The germline CDR1 and CDR2 sequences are SGHNT and YYREEE (reference sequence). CDR3 length: 16 residues. The CDR3 bases are TGTGCCAGCAGCGCGGGACTAGCGGGAGAGATAGATACGCAGTATTTT. Residues: CASSAGLAGEIDTQYF. The variable domain in full, with the rest retrieved from reference TRBV5-4 and TRBJ2-3, is ETGVTQSPTHLIKTRGQQVTLRCSSQSGHNTVSWYQQALGQGPQFIFQYYREEENGRGNFPPRFSGLQFPNYSSELNVNALELDDSALYLCASSAGLAGEIDTQYFGPGTRLTVL.

The V and J genes are TRBV5-5 and TRBJ1-3; perhaps TRBD1 as D (5 bases). V was clipped by 4 bases and J by 0 bases, with 11 bases between them. Germline loops: CDR1 SGHKS, CDR2 YYEKEE (reference sequence). The CDR3 extends over 15 amino acids. CDR3 loop: CASSPTAFSGNTIYF. The CDR3 DNA reads as TGTGCCAGCAGCCCGACAGCGTTCTCTGGAAACACCATATATTTT.

The sample holds a few counts of this clone. This chain connects TRBV11-2 to TRBJ2-7; perhaps TRBD2 as D (6 bases). The CDR3 contains 14 residues. Trimming shortened V by 3 bases and J by 3 bases, and 12 bases separated the two germline ends. Germline V gives CDR1 SGHAT, CDR2 FQNNGV. Here the CDR3 DNA reads TGTGCCAGCAGCTTGGACTATTCCAGCTACGAGCAGTACTTC. This sequence encodes CASSLDYSSYEQYF.

This rearrangement joins TRBV28 to TRBJ2-3, with D possibly TRBD2 on 5 matching bases. The CDR3 is 19 residues long. With 3 bases removed from V and 2 bases from J, the gap between germline ends came to 24 bases. Germline loops: CDR1 MDHEN, CDR2 SYDVKM. CDR3 in DNA: TGTGCCAGCAGTTTTTTCGTCTCGCGGGCCCGACCCGACACAGATACGCAGTATTTT. This encodes CASSFFVSRARPDTDTQYF.

The chain recombines TRBV27 with TRBJ2-7, with D possibly TRBD1 on 6 matching bases. Germline CDR1 is MNHEY and CDR2 is SMNVEV (reference sequence). The CDR3 extends over 14 amino acids. Trimming removed 5 bases at V and 2 bases at J, with 13 bases between. The CDR3 region is CASSGLDSPYEQYF. The DNA of the CDR3 is TGTGCCAGCAGTGGCCTGGACAGCCCCTACGAGCAGTACTTC.

The chain uses TRBV6-6 and TRBJ2-3; 7 positions agree with TRBD2. V shed 3 bases, J shed 6 bases, and the junction held 6 bases outside the gene matches. Per germline, CDR1 MNHNY and CDR2 SVGAGI (reference sequence). The CDR3 loop spans 14 amino acids. The chain's CDR3 is CASSYRGEGDTQYF. CDR3 in DNA: TGTGCCAGCAGTTATCGGGGGGAGGGGGATACGCAGTATTTT.

The chain has TRBV28 and TRBJ1-2; no firm D call. Trimming left V 6 bases short and J 5 bases short, with 7 bases between. Germline values: CDR1 MDHEN, CDR2 SYDVKM. CDR3 size: 11 residues. CDR3 DNA sequence: TGTGCCAGCAGCGACATTTATGGCTACACCTTC. Encoded protein: CASSDIYGYTF.

The V and J genes are TRBV19 and TRBJ2-7; 12 positions agree with TRBD1. V lost 4 bases and J lost 6; bases outside the gene matches: 4. Germline V lookup: CDR1 LNHDA, CDR2 SQIVND (reference sequence). CDR3 length: 14 amino acids. CDR3 coding DNA: TGTGCCAGTAGTAACAGGGACAGGGGGCGCGAGCAGTACTTC. Protein sequence: CASSNRDRGREQYF.

In the case of this clone: Other DNA sequences from this sample encode an identical CDR3 as well. The rearrangement joins TRBV19 to TRBJ1-5, with a possible D match to TRBD1 (5 bases). V was trimmed by 2 bases and J by 2 bases, leaving 10 bases between them. The length of the CDR3 is 15 residues. Per the germline V gene, CDR1 is LNHDA and CDR2 is SQIVND (reference sequence). CDR3 protein: CASSIQGGGNQPQHF. For the CDR3, the DNA is TGTGCCAGTAGTATACAGGGAGGTGGCAATCAGCCCCAGCATTTT.

Only a few counts were recorded for this clone. Different DNA sequences within this sample yield the same CDR3. The chain couples TRBV6-1 to TRBJ1-2, with TRBD1 identical over 8 bases. Germline V gene sequence: CDR1 MNHNS, CDR2 SASEGT. V shed 1 base and J 8 bases; nucleotides not matched to a gene: 3. The CDR3 is 13 residues long. Here the CDR3 DNA reads TGTGCCAGCAGTGAAGGACAGGGGCAAGGCTACACCTTC. Protein sequence: CASSEGQGQGYTF.

The rearrangement links TRBV7-9 to TRBJ2-1, with 7 bases matching TRBD1. The length of the CDR3 is 15 residues. Germline V gene sequence: CDR1 SEHNR, CDR2 FQNEAQ (reference sequence). V shed 5 bases and J 6 bases; nucleotides not matched to a gene: 10. The CDR3 DNA is TGTGCCAGCAGCGCACAGGGGATTTTGGTCAATGAGCAGTTCTTC. Protein product: CASSAQGILVNEQFF.

The chain carries TRBV4-1 and TRBJ2-7; 12 nucleotides agree with TRBD2. This CDR3 region has 20 residues. Germline lookup yields CDR1 MGHRA and CDR2 YSYEKL. The V gene end was trimmed by 0 bases and the J gene end by 5 bases; junction bases not matched to a gene: 17. The DNA of the CDR3 is TGCGCCAGCAGCCAAGATCCCCCACTACTAGCGGGAGGATCCCTGGACGAGCAGTACTTC. Protein: CASSQDPPLLAGGSLDEQYF.

The table lists this clone with a few counts. V gene TRBV6-4 combines with J gene TRBJ2-1; TRBD2 aligns across 13 bases. The CDR3 sequence is 15 residues long. CDR1 and CDR2 (germline): MRHNA, SNTAGT. The J segment lost 5 bases and the V segment lost 4 bases, leaving 2 bases of the junction unmatched. The CDR3 protein is CASSGTSGSHNEQFF. CDR3 in DNA: TGTGCCAGCAGTGGGACTAGCGGGAGCCACAATGAGCAGTTCTTC.

This clone showed up just a few times. The genes are TRBV7-9 and TRBJ2-1; D is ambiguous. CDR3 size: 14 residues. Trimming shortened V by 4 bases and J by 8 bases, and 15 bases separated the two germline ends. CDR1 is SEHNR and CDR2 is FQNEAQ in the germline V gene (reference sequence). The CDR3 DNA follows: TGTGCCAGCAGCTCAGCCTTCCCTACACATGAGCAGTTCTTC. It specifies CASSSAFPTHEQFF.

This clone was seen a handful of times. The rearrangement uses TRBV15 and TRBJ2-7; tentative D call: TRBD2 (6 bases). V shed 7 bases and J shed 6 bases, with 28 bases lying between them. The CDR3 is 17 amino acids. Germline-derived CDR1 and CDR2 are LNHNV and YYDKDF (reference sequence). The CDR3 loop is CATTLGGSTSLMGEQYF. DNA of the CDR3: TGTGCCACCACCCTCGGGGGATCTACGTCCTTAATGGGCGAGCAGTACTTC.

The chain links TRBV18 to TRBJ1-1, with 7 positions matching TRBD1. Germline CDR1 and CDR2: KGHSH and LQKENI. The length of the CDR3 is 18 residues. The trim removed 1 base at V and 5 bases at J, leaving 16 bases unmatched. The CDR3 region has the DNA TGTGCCAGCTCACCACTTTTACCAGGACAGGTCGAGTGGACTGAAGCTTTCTTT. Translating gives CASSPLLPGQVEWTEAFF.